A selection of T cell receptor beta chains follows, all from one sample in a study of identical twins. Each CDR3 protein gets one entry after TCRdb re-called the 5' RACE reads with MiXCR. The sample has approximately 590,000 distinct CDR3 sequences; roughly 9.9% are singletons. These data were also reused for a study on yellow fever vaccine responses in identical twins.

Sequenced input: PBMCs. Receptor source: a young woman in good health. The CDR3 runs from the conserved cysteine through the conserved F or W. The D gene is left open where the match is weak. Only some rows state a clone size, as once, few, many or a class for expanded clones.

TRBJ2-3 | many | 16 | TRBV6-1 | TRBD2 | TGTGCCAGCACTCGAGCGGGGGGGCGAGGGACAGATACGCAGTATTTT | CASTRAGGRGTDTQYF
TRBJ2-6 | - | 16 | TRBV11-3 | - | TGTGCCAGCAGCTTGGGCCAGCGCTCTGGGGCCAACGTCCTGACTTTC | CASSLGQRSGANVLTF
TRBJ1-4 | few | 15 | TRBV7-9 | - | TGTGCCAGCAGCTTTGAAGGGGCAGTTAATGAAAAACTGTTTTTT | CASSFEGAVNEKLFF
TRBJ1-6 | many | 13 | TRBV20-1 | TRBD1 | TGCAGTGCTAGGGGGACAGGGGATTCACCCCTCCACTTT | CSARGTGDSPLHF
TRBJ1-1 | many | 15 | TRBV12-3/TRBV12-4 | - | TGTGCCAGCAGTCCCGGAGGCAGGACACACACTGAAGCTTTCTTT | CASSPGGRTHTEAFF
TRBJ2-2 | few | 15 | TRBV5-1 | - | TGCGCCAGCAGGGCGAGCGGCAGTCCCACCGGGGAGCTGTTTTTT | CASRASGSPTGELFF
TRBJ2-7 | few | 13 | TRBV5-1 | TRBD1 | TGCGCCAGCAGCTTCCGGGACAGGGACGAGCAGTACTTC | CASSFRDRDEQYF
TRBJ2-2 | many | 15 | TRBV29-1 | - | TGCAGCGTTGAGGGGGAGGGGGCAGCAACCGGGGAGCTGTTTTTT | CSVEGEGAATGELFF
TRBJ1-1 | few | 12 | TRBV12-3/TRBV12-4 | - | TGTGCCAGGAGAGGGAGGAACACTGAAGCTTTCTTT | CARRGRNTEAFF
TRBJ2-5 | - | 16 | TRBV12-3/TRBV12-4 | TRBD1 | TGTGCCAGCAGTTTAGGGACAGGGAGAGGGCAAGAGACCCAGTACTTC | CASSLGTGRGQETQYF
TRBJ2-7 | few | 15 | TRBV5-1 | - | TGCGCCAGCAGCTTACCGGGACACCCTTGGTACGAGCAGTACTTC | CASSLPGHPWYEQYF
TRBJ2-5 | - | 15 | TRBV10-1 | - | TGCGCCACCTCGGAGGCGCAGGGCGTCCAAGAGACCCAGTACTTC | CATSEAQGVQETQYF
TRBJ1-4 | few | 14 | TRBV5-1 | - | TGCGCCAGCAGCTTGTCAGGGTCCAATGAAAAACTGTTTTTT | CASSLSGSNEKLFF
TRBJ2-7 | many | 15 | TRBV7-3 | TRBD1 | TGTGCCAGCAGCCCAACCAGGGACAGCCCCTACGAGCAGTACTTC | CASSPTRDSPYEQYF
TRBJ2-5 | - | 15 | TRBV12-3/TRBV12-4 | TRBD2 | TGTGCCAGCACCCCTAGCGGGGGGGCCGGAGAGACCCAGTACTTC | CASTPSGGAGETQYF
TRBJ2-1 | many | 15 | TRBV4-2 | - | TGTGCCAGCAGCCAAGCCAGCTCTGTTTCATATGAGCAGTTCTTC | CASSQASSVSYEQFF
TRBJ2-1 | many | 15 | TRBV6-4 | - | TGTGCCAGCTCGGGTGAGGGGACCCCCTACAATGAGCAGTTCTTC | CASSGEGTPYNEQFF
TRBJ2-2 | many | 13 | TRBV6-1 | - | TGTGCCAGCAGTGAAGCGCGTCGCCCCTGGCTGTTTTTT | CASSEARRPWLFF
TRBJ2-1 | few | 15 | TRBV5-1 | - | TGCGCCAGCAGCTTGGAAGGGACGGTCTACAATGAGCAGTTCTTC | CASSLEGTVYNEQFF
TRBJ2-1 | many | 15 | TRBV7-9 | TRBD1 | TGTGCCAGCAGCTTGGAGACAGGGGCTTTAAATGAGCAGTTCTTC | CASSLETGALNEQFF
TRBJ2-7 | - | 13 | TRBV28 | - | TGTGCCAGCAGTATGTCAGGGTACAGCGAGCAGTACTTC | CASSMSGYSEQYF
TRBJ2-6 | many | 19 | TRBV15 | - | TGTGCCACCAGCAGAGATTTCGGGGGGCCCGCCTCTGGGGCCAACGTCCTGACTTTC | CATSRDFGGPASGANVLTF
TRBJ1-2 | many | 14 | TRBV10-3 | - | TGTGCCATCAGTGGTCAGGCAGGGAACTATGGCTACACCTTC | CAISGQAGNYGYTF
TRBJ2-7 | - | 15 | TRBV12-3/TRBV12-4 | - | TGTGCCAGCAGAAAAAATCCGGGACATCGGTACGAGCAGTACTTC | CASRKNPGHRYEQYF
TRBJ2-7 | many | 11 | TRBV7-8 | - | TGTGCCAGCAGCTTAGGGAACGAGCAGTACTTC | CASSLGNEQYF
TRBJ1-2 | few | 15 | TRBV3-1 | - | TGTGCCAGCAGCCAAGCCCCGACGGGTAACTATGGCTACACCTTC | CASSQAPTGNYGYTF
TRBJ2-2 | many | 15 | TRBV7-9 | - | TGTGCCAGCAGCGCCCGGGTCTCTGTGACCGGGGAGCTGTTTTTT | CASSARVSVTGELFF
TRBJ2-7 | - | 16 | TRBV3-1 | - | TGTGCCAGCAGTCTCGCGGTCCCAGCGGTTCCCTACGAGCAGTACTTC | CASSLAVPAVPYEQYF
TRBJ1-1 | - | 14 | TRBV6-2/TRBV6-3 | - | TGTGCCAGCAGTTACGGCAGGTCGAGTACTGAAGCTTTCTTT | CASSYGRSSTEAFF
TRBJ2-5 | many | 15 | TRBV12-3/TRBV12-4 | TRBD2 | TGTGCCAGCAGTTTTCTAGCGGGGGCGGGGGAGACCCAGTACTTC | CASSFLAGAGETQYF
TRBJ2-5 | many | 15 | TRBV12-3/TRBV12-4 | TRBD1 | TGTGCCAGCAGACGGGACAGCAATTACCAAGAGACCCAGTACTTC | CASRRDSNYQETQYF
TRBJ2-1 | few | 15 | TRBV5-1 | - | TGCGCCAGCAGCTTGGGACGGCGGAGTTACAATGAGCAGTTCTTC | CASSLGRRSYNEQFF
TRBJ2-5 | - | 16 | TRBV27 | TRBD1 | TGTGCCAGCAGTTTCGTAGGGACAGGGGGCTTAGAGACCCAGTACTTC | CASSFVGTGGLETQYF
TRBJ2-2 | many | 14 | TRBV5-1 | TRBD1 | TGCGCCACTTCCGGGACAGGGGTCCCCGGGGAGCTGTTTTTT | CATSGTGVPGELFF
TRBJ2-5 | - | 14 | TRBV12-3/TRBV12-4 | TRBD2 | TGTGCCAGCACTAACACGGGGGGGGGAGAGACCCAGTACTTC | CASTNTGGGETQYF
TRBJ2-1 | few | 15 | TRBV29-1 | TRBD1 | TGCAGCGTTGGGGGCGTACAGGGGCTCTACAATGAGCAGTTCTTC | CSVGGVQGLYNEQFF
TRBJ1-1 | - | 13 | TRBV2 | - | TGTGCCAGCAGTGGGCCGGGCTTAACTGAAGCTTTCTTT | CASSGPGLTEAFF
TRBJ2-5 | few | 17 | TRBV20-1 | TRBD2 | TGCAGTGCTAGAGATCAAACTAGCGGGGGGTTACAAGAGACCCAGTACTTC | CSARDQTSGGLQETQYF
TRBJ2-1 | - | 13 | TRBV29-1 | - | TGCAGCGTTGAACGTAGACCCGACGGTGAGCAGTTCTTC | CSVERRPDGEQFF
TRBJ2-7 | - | 14 | TRBV20-1 | - | TGCAGTGCTAATCACCGGGACATCTTCTACGAGCAGTACTTC | CSANHRDIFYEQYF
TRBJ2-4 | few | 14 | TRBV11-2 | - | TGTGCCAGCAGTTCTCAGCGGGCCAACGTCATTCAGTACTTC | CASSSQRANVIQYF
TRBJ2-5 | - | 14 | TRBV28 | TRBD2 | TGTGCCAGCACCTCCCGACTAGCCCAAGAGACCCAGTACTTC | CASTSRLAQETQYF
TRBJ2-1 | few | 13 | TRBV5-1 | - | TGCGCCAGCAGCGGCAACGGCTACAATGAGCAGTTCTTC | CASSGNGYNEQFF
TRBJ2-7 | few | 20 | TRBV2 | TRBD2 | TGTGCCAGCAGTTTCCCCCTACATACTAGCGGACTAATTAATACCTACGAGCAGTACTTC | CASSFPLHTSGLINTYEQYF
TRBJ2-1 | many | 15 | TRBV4-2 | TRBD1 | TGTGCCAGCAGCCAAGGTTGGGGACAGTACAATGAGCAGTTCTTC | CASSQGWGQYNEQFF
TRBJ2-1 | many | 16 | TRBV9 | - | TGTGCCAGCAGCGTAGCTACGGCAGCAGGGGACAATGAGCAGTTCTTC | CASSVATAAGDNEQFF
TRBJ2-3 | - | 16 | TRBV11-3 | TRBD1 | TGTGCCAGCAGCTTACGACAGGGGAATATGGGTGATACGCAGTATTTT | CASSLRQGNMGDTQYF